The 26 T cell receptor beta chains below all came from one sample that was sequenced in a study of control samples from healthy donors and cancer patients. Generated by immunoSEQ multiplex PCR, the TCRdb table keeps only in-frame clones and is missing some. The ten top clones account for around 2%, within a sample of about 200,000 clones. Sequencing was performed on blood. These receptors came from a woman aged 25 to 39 in good health.

The chain employs TRBV27 and TRBJ1-5, with 9 bases lining up with TRBD1. Trimming took 3 bases from V and 4 from J; bases not matched to a gene: 10. The germline gives CDR1 MNHEY, CDR2 SMNVEV (reference sequence). This CDR3 has 17 residues. CDR3 in amino acids: CASSLVHRGPLNQPQHF. DNA for the CDR3: TGTGCCAGCAGTTTGGTTCACAGGGGGCCGCTAAATCAGCCCCAGCATTTT.

V and J are TRBV7-2 and TRBJ1-2; D unclear. Germline CDR1 and CDR2: SGHTA and FQGNSA. CDR3 length equals 13 residues. V lost 4 bases and J lost 8, with 14 bases in between. In DNA form, the CDR3 reads TGTGCCAGCAGCTCCTTGGACGTTGCAGGCTACACCTTC. Its protein product is CASSSLDVAGYTF.

The V call is TRBV4-3, the J call TRBJ1-1; D possibly corresponds to TRBD1 (6 bases). This CDR3 is 16 amino acids long. Trimming cost V 4 bases and J 1 base, with 16 bases left between them. Germline V gene sequence: CDR1 LGHNA, CDR2 YSLEER. CDR3 sequence (DNA): TGCGCCAGCAGCCTTGGAGGGGGACTTCCGAACACTGAAGCTTTCTTT. Protein: CASSLGGGLPNTEAFF.

Points on this clone: Other DNA sequences in this sample translate to the same CDR3. The chain couples TRBV2 to TRBJ2-7, with 12 bases identical to TRBD2. Germline CDR1 and CDR2: SNHLY and FYNNEI. Trimming at V came to 4 bases and at J to 4 bases, leaving 2 bases not matched to a gene. CDR3 length: 14 amino acids. As DNA, the CDR3 is TGTGCCAGCAGTGGGACTAGCGGGGCTTACGAGCAGTACTTC. Translated, it gives CASSGTSGAYEQYF.

V and J are TRBV7-9 and TRBJ1-2; tentative D call: TRBD1 (6 bases). CDR3 length equals 13 residues. Germline V gene sequence: CDR1 SEHNR, CDR2 FQNEAQ (reference sequence). V gave up 1 base and J gave up 8 bases, with 11 bases separating them. CDR3 sequence (DNA): TGTGCCAGCAGCTTAGAAGGGGGGCGAGGCTACACCTTC. It is translated as CASSLEGGRGYTF.

The rearrangement links TRBV5-4 to TRBJ2-3; the D is unclear. This CDR3 comprises 14 residues. Germline CDR1 and CDR2: SGHNT and YYREEE (reference sequence). V was pared by 1 base and J by 4 bases, with 10 bases between. The CDR3 DNA sequence: TGTGCCAGCAGCTTGCGAATCCCCTCAGATACGCAGTATTTT. Its protein is CASSLRIPSDTQYF.

J is TRBJ2-3 and V is TRBV6-5; a weak D match, TRBD1 (5 bases). The CDR3 totals 13 residues. Germline V gives CDR1 MNHEY, CDR2 SVGAGI. V gave up 2 bases and J gave up 5 bases, with 8 bases separating them. In DNA, the CDR3 is TGTGCCAGCAGTTACCCTAGGGGAGATACGCAGTATTTT. This gives the protein CASSYPRGDTQYF.

The DNA for the CDR3 is TGTGCCAGCAGCCTGGGACAGCGAGGGAACACTGAAGCTTTCTTT. This translates into CASSLGQRGNTEAFF. V usage is TRBV4-2 and J usage is TRBJ1-1; 7 nucleotides line up with TRBD1. The CDR3 has 15 amino acids. J lost 1 base, V lost 4 bases, and 6 bases had no gene match. Germline assignment: CDR1 LGHNA and CDR2 YNFKEQ.

This chain joins TRBV4-1 and TRBJ1-5; 7 positions agree with TRBD1. The CDR3 sequence is 16 residues long. With 2 bases clipped from V and 6 bases from J, the junction kept 10 bases outside the gene matches. Germline lookup yields CDR1 MGHRA and CDR2 YSYEKL. CDR3 nucleotides: TGCGCCAGCAGCCAACCCAACAGGGGAAAGGGTCAGCCCCAGCATTTT. Translated: CASSQPNRGKGQPQHF.

The chain combines TRBV10-1 with TRBJ2-7; D uncertain. The ends were cut back, 2 bases at V and 5 bases at J, with 4 bases in the middle. CDR1 is WNHNN and CDR2 is SYGVQD in the germline V gene (reference sequence). The CDR3 is made up of 11 amino acids. The CDR3 is CASSEANEQYF. The CDR3 bases are TGCGCCAGCAGTGAGGCGAACGAGCAGTACTTC.

The rearrangement joins TRBV2 to TRBJ1-6; D is perhaps TRBD1 (5 bases). The CDR3 is 15 residues long. The germline V gene encodes CDR1 SNHLY and CDR2 FYNNEI. Trimming took 6 bases from V and 0 from J, leaving 9 bases between them. CDR3 bases: TGTGCCAGCAGGGAGGGGAGCTCCTATAATTCACCCCTCCACTTT. It codes for CASREGSSYNSPLHF.

The chain carries TRBV4-1 and TRBJ2-1, with 8 bases that match TRBD2. V shed 4 bases, J shed 4 bases, and the junction held 9 bases outside the gene matches. The germline V gene encodes CDR1 MGHRA and CDR2 YSYEKL. The CDR3 spans 16 residues. CDR3 nucleotides: TGCGCCAGCAGCCCCCCCGGGGGGGCGTTGTACAATGAGCAGTTCTTC. Translation: CASSPPGGALYNEQFF.

The V gene is TRBV7-9, the J gene TRBJ1-3, with unresolved D. Trimming removed 1 base at V and 4 bases at J, with 14 bases between. The CDR3 contains 16 residues. CDR1 is SEHNR, CDR2 FQNEAQ, per germline (reference sequence). Written as DNA, the CDR3 is TGTGCCAGCAGCTTAGACCCCCGACAAGCGGGAAACACCATATATTTT. Its translation is CASSLDPRQAGNTIYF. The full variable domain, in which reference TRBV7-9 and TRBJ1-3 provide the parts outside the CDR3, is DTGVSQNPRHKITKRGQNVTFRCDPISEHNRLYWYRQTLGQGPEFLTYFQNEAQLEKSRLLSDRFSAERPKGSFSTLEIQRTEQGDSAMYLCASSLDPRQAGNTIYFGEGSWLTVV.

This chain connects TRBV28 to TRBJ2-7, with D perhaps assigned TRBD1 or TRBD2 (5 bases each). Trimming took off 7 bases at V and 2 bases at J, with 12 bases between the two ends. The CDR3 is 13 residues long. Germline lookup yields CDR1 MDHEN and CDR2 SYDVKM. CDR3 protein: CASTLGRAYEQYF. The CDR3 DNA follows: TGTGCCAGCACCCTGGGACGGGCCTACGAGCAGTACTTC.

V gene TRBV7-2 combines with J gene TRBJ1-2, with 7 bases identical to TRBD1. Germline V gene sequence: CDR1 SGHTA, CDR2 FQGNSA. The CDR3 runs to 15 residues. The V and J ends lost 5 bases and 2 bases, in that order; junction bases with no gene match: 8. Here the CDR3 reads CASSPQTGSNYGYTF. The CDR3 DNA follows: TGTGCCAGCAGCCCCCAGACAGGGTCGAACTATGGCTACACCTTC. Combining the CDR3 with reference TRBV7-2 and TRBJ1-2 gives the whole variable domain GAGVSQSPSNKVTEKGKDVELRCDPISGHTALYWYRQSLGQGLEFLIYFQGNSAPDKSGLPSDRFSAERTGGSVSTLTIQRTQQEDSAVYLCASSPQTGSNYGYTFGSGTRLTVV.

The chain links TRBV12-3 or TRBV12-4 to TRBJ1-2; the D is unclear. The CDR3 spans 12 residues. The germline V and J ends were trimmed by 7 bases and 2 bases, with 8 bases remaining between them. The CDR3 reads CASIAGNYGYTF. The CDR3 bases are TGTGCCAGCATTGCGGGAAACTATGGCTACACCTTC.

As concerns this clone: The junction departs from germline at one end; a sequencing error may be responsible. J is TRBJ1-2 and V is TRBV6-5; no firm D call. Germline V gene data show CDR1 as MNHEY and CDR2 as SVGAGI. There are 11 residues in the CDR3. DNA for the CDR3: TGTGCCAGCAGGGATGGTACCTTTCTTAGTTTC. This gives the protein CASRDGTFLSF.

The genes are TRBV30 and TRBJ1-5, with D hard to call. Germline CDR1 reads GTSNPN; CDR2 reads SVGIG (reference sequence). Deletions cut 0 bases from V and 1 base from J, with 10 bases between. The CDR3 sequence is 15 residues long. DNA of the CDR3: TGTGCCTGGAGTGTCGTAGGTGGGAGCAATCAGCCCCAGCATTTT. It yields the protein CAWSVVGGSNQPQHF. The full variable domain, its missing parts supplied by reference TRBV30 and TRBJ1-5, is SQTIHQWPATLVQPVGSPLSLECTVEGTSNPNLYWYRQAAGRGLQLLFYSVGIGQISSEVPQNLSASRPQDRQFILSSKKLLLSDSGFYLCAWSVVGGSNQPQHFGDGTRLSIL.

The chain is built from TRBV7-2 and TRBJ2-1, with 7 bases lining up with TRBD2. The CDR3 is 15 residues long. CDR1 and CDR2 from the germline V gene are SGHTA and FQGNSA. The junction had 8 bases not matched to a gene; V was cut back by 7 bases and J by 2 bases. The CDR3 DNA follows: TGTGCCAGCACCTTTTGGGGGGGGGCCTACAATGAGCAGTTCTTC. Amino acids: CASTFWGGAYNEQFF.

The V gene is TRBV6-1, the J gene TRBJ1-1, with D hard to call. V lost 2 bases and J lost 5, with 9 bases in between. The CDR3 contains 13 residues. Germline V gene lookup returns CDR1 MNHNS and CDR2 SASEGT. CDR3 nucleotides: TGTGCCAGCAGTGAATGGGGAGGGACTGAAGCTTTCTTT. Translation gives CASSEWGGTEAFF.

J is TRBJ1-6 and V is TRBV2; D is ambiguous. Germline assignment: CDR1 SNHLY and CDR2 FYNNEI. V was pared by 2 bases and J by 6 bases, with 14 bases between. The CDR3 is made up of 16 amino acids. DNA of the CDR3: TGTGCCAGCAGTGAATCACGGATAGGGATTAATTCACCCCTCCACTTT. It is translated as CASSESRIGINSPLHF.

The chain couples TRBV7-2 to TRBJ2-2; D may be TRBD1 or TRBD2 (5 bases each). Germline CDR1 and CDR2: SGHTA and FQGNSA. Between the trimmed V and J ends, which lost 5 bases and 6 bases, there was a span of 10 bases. The CDR3 runs 13 residues. This chain's CDR3 is CASSPGASGELFF. The CDR3 DNA reads TGTGCCAGCAGCCCCGGGGCCTCCGGGGAGCTGTTTTTT. Variable domain in full (rest from reference TRBV7-2 and TRBJ2-2): GAGVSQSPSNKVTEKGKDVELRCDPISGHTALYWYRQSLGQGLEFLIYFQGNSAPDKSGLPSDRFSAERTGGSVSTLTIQRTQQEDSAVYLCASSPGASGELFFGEGSRLTVL.

The J gene is TRBJ1-5, the V gene TRBV6-6; a possible D gene is TRBD1 (5 bases). There are 14 residues in the CDR3. The germline V and J ends were trimmed by 8 bases and 4 bases, with 15 bases remaining between them. Germline CDR1 reads MNHNY; CDR2 reads SVGAGI (reference sequence). CDR3 nucleotides: TGTGCCAGCCAATCCGGGGGAAGGAATCAGCCCCAGCATTTT. Its protein is CASQSGGRNQPQHF.

The V and J genes are TRBV5-5 and TRBJ1-4; a weak D match, TRBD1 (6 bases). The germline CDR1 and CDR2 sequences are SGHKS and YYEKEE (reference sequence). V lost 1 base and J 8 bases, leaving 12 bases between the germline ends. The CDR3 extends over 14 amino acids. The CDR3 spells CASSLISGAEKLFF. The CDR3 DNA follows: TGTGCCAGCAGCTTGATCTCAGGGGCGGAAAAACTGTTTTTT.

The chain employs TRBV20-1 and TRBJ2-3; the D is unclear. Germline CDR1 is DFQATT and CDR2 is SNEGSKA (reference sequence). V was pared by 3 bases and J by 10 bases, with 14 bases between. The length of the CDR3 is 12 residues. The CDR3 region is CSASGRLIPQYF. The CDR3 nucleotides are TGCAGTGCTAGTGGGCGGCTGATTCCGCAGTATTTT.

The V gene is TRBV24-1, the J gene TRBJ2-1; TRBD2 aligns across 9 bases. The CDR3 covers 14 residues. Trimming at V came to 11 bases and at J to 10 bases, leaving 14 bases not matched to a gene. Germline assignment: CDR1 KGHDR and CDR2 SFDVKD. CDR3 protein: CAISGRGGQWEQFF. CDR3 DNA: TGTGCCATCTCAGGGCGGGGGGGCCAGTGGGAGCAGTTCTTC.